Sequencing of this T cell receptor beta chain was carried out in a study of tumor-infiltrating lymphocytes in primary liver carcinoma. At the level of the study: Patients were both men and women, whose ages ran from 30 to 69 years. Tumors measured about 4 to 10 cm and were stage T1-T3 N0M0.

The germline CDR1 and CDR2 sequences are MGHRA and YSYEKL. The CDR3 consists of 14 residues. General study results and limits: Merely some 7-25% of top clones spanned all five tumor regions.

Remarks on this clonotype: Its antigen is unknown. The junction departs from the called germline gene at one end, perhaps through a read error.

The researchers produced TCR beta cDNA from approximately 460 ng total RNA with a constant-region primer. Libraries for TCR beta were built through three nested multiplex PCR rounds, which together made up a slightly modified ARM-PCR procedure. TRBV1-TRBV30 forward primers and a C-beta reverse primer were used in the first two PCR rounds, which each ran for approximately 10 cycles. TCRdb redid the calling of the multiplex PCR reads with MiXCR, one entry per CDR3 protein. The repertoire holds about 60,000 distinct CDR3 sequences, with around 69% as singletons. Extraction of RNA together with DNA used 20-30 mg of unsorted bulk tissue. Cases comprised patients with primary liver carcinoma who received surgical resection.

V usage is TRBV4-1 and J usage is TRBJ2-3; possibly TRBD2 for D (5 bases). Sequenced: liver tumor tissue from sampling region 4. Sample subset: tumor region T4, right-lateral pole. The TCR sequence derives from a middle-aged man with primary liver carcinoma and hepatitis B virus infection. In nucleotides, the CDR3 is TGCGCCAGCAGCCAAAACGGGAAGGAAGATACGCAGTATTTC. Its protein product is CASSQNGKEDTQYF.